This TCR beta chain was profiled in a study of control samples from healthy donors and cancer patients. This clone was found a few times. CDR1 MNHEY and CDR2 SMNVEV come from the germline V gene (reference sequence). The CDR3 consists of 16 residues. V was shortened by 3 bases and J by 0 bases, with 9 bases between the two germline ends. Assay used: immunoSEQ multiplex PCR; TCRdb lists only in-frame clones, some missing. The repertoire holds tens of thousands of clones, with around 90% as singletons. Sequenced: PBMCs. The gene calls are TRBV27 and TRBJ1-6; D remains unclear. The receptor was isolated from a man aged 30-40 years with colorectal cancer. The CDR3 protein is CASSFQPTSYNSPLHF. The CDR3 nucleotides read TGTGCCAGCAGTTTTCAGCCCACCTCCTATAATTCACCCCTCCACTTT.